One sample yielded the 25 T cell receptor beta chains listed below, sequenced in a study of control samples from healthy donors and cancer patients. Data came from immunoSEQ multiplex PCR; TCRdb stores just in-frame clones and leaves some out. Found here are approximately 150,000 clones, 75% to 95% of them singletons; the top ten hold 2% to 2.5%. The sequencing input was blood. Receptor source: a woman in her thirties or forties in good health.

This sequence joins TRBV7-9 and TRBJ2-1; perhaps TRBD2 as D (6 bases). CDR3 size: 15 residues. V was cut by 5 bases and J by 5 bases, with 16 bases left in between. CDR1 and CDR2 (germline): SEHNR, FQNEAQ (reference sequence). The CDR3: CASSEGPGGHNEQFF. In DNA form, the CDR3 reads TGTGCCAGCAGCGAGGGCCCCGGGGGACACAATGAGCAGTTCTTC.

The rearrangement links TRBV27 to TRBJ2-7; a weak D match, TRBD1 (6 bases). Trimming pared 5 bases from V and 0 bases from J, leaving 17 bases between. The CDR3 extends over 16 amino acids. Per the germline V gene, CDR1 is MNHEY and CDR2 is SMNVEV (reference sequence). CDR3 sequence (DNA): TGTGCCAGCAGTGCCCGGGACACCTCATTCTCCTACGAGCAGTACTTC. It yields the protein CASSARDTSFSYEQYF.

A single count supports this clone. The chain links TRBV5-6 to TRBJ2-1; tentative D call: TRBD1 (7 bases). V was cut by 4 bases and J by 9 bases, with 17 bases left in between. Germline-derived CDR1 and CDR2 are SGHDT and YYEEEE. The CDR3 has 14 amino acids. The CDR3: CASSLLTGTAEQFF. The CDR3 DNA is TGTGCCAGCAGCCTTCTGACAGGGACTGCTGAGCAGTTCTTC.

V is TRBV2 and J is TRBJ1-1, with D uncertain. There are 13 residues in the CDR3. Germline V gene lookup returns CDR1 SNHLY and CDR2 FYNNEI. V was shortened by 8 bases and J by 10 bases, with 20 bases between the two germline ends. The CDR3 is CASGKEGGSGAFF. CDR3 bases: TGTGCCAGCGGGAAGGAGGGAGGCTCAGGAGCTTTCTTT.

V is TRBV12-3 or TRBV12-4 and J is TRBJ1-5; D remains ambiguous. Trimming stripped 3 bases from V and 5 bases from J, with 5 bases between. The length of the CDR3 is 12 residues. Here the CDR3 reads CASSFSHQPQHF. The DNA for the CDR3 is TGTGCCAGCAGTTTCTCCCATCAGCCCCAGCATTTT.

The chain has TRBV13 and TRBJ1-3, with D hard to call. V lost 4 bases to trimming and J lost 2 bases, with 6 bases between them. This CDR3 region has 13 residues. Germline V CDR1 and CDR2: PRHDT, FYEKMQ (reference sequence). The CDR3 bases are TGTGCCAGCAGCTCGTCCCCTGGAAACACCATATATTTT. It codes for CASSSSPGNTIYF.

The chain links TRBV12-3 or TRBV12-4 to TRBJ2-3, with no clear D. CDR3 size: 11 residues. Trimming took 5 bases from V and 2 from J, leaving 2 bases between them. This CDR3 is CASSDTDTQYF. The DNA for the CDR3 is TGTGCCAGCAGTGACACAGATACGCAGTATTTT.

The chain combines TRBV4-1 with TRBJ2-7, with D possibly being TRBD1 or TRBD2 (6 bases each). The CDR3 has 16 residues. Germline V gene data show CDR1 as MGHRA and CDR2 as YSYEKL. V lost 4 bases and J lost 0, with 16 bases in between. Here the CDR3 reads CASSPGAATSSYEQYF. As DNA, the CDR3 is TGCGCCAGCAGCCCGGGGGCGGCCACTTCCTCCTACGAGCAGTACTTC.

The CDR3 DNA follows: TGTGCCACCAGCTTAACAGGCACCCTCGGACATAATTCACCCCTCCACTTT. It yields the protein CATSLTGTLGHNSPLHF. This sequence joins TRBV15 and TRBJ1-6, with D perhaps TRBD1 (5 bases). The CDR3 runs 17 residues. CDR1 LNHNV and CDR2 YYDKDF come from the germline V gene (reference sequence). V was trimmed by 5 bases and J by 5 bases, leaving 19 bases between them.

The chain combines TRBV28 with TRBJ2-7, with 8 nucleotides matching TRBD1. The trim removed 0 bases at V and 6 bases at J, leaving 1 base unmatched. Germline CDR1 is MDHEN and CDR2 is SYDVKM. This CDR3 contains 13 residues. CDR3 nucleotides: TGTGCCAGCAGTTTATGGGGACAGGTCGAGCAGTACTTC. Its protein is CASSLWGQVEQYF.

This chain uses TRBV4-2 with TRBJ2-7; D is unclear. Germline-derived CDR1 and CDR2 are LGHNA and YNFKEQ. The CDR3 sequence is 13 residues long. V was cut by 9 bases and J by 2 bases, with 14 bases left in between. CDR3 DNA sequence: TGTGCCAGTTCCCAGAGCCTAACCTACGAGCAGTACTTC. The encoded protein is CASSQSLTYEQYF.

The chain recombines TRBV10-2 with TRBJ1-1; 11 bases line up with TRBD1. This CDR3 region has 14 residues. The V and J ends lost 6 bases and 4 bases, in that order; junction bases with no gene match: 4. CDR1 and CDR2 (germline): WSHSY, SAAADI. The CDR3 bases are TGCGCCAGCAGGGGACAGGGGGAGGTCACTGAAGCTTTCTTT. Protein sequence: CASRGQGEVTEAFF.

The chain couples TRBV4-2 to TRBJ2-1, with 14 bases fitting TRBD2. The germline gives CDR1 LGHNA, CDR2 YNFKEQ. The CDR3 is 15 residues long. The J segment lost 8 bases and the V segment lost 5 bases, leaving 5 bases of the junction unmatched. CDR3 residues: CASSFGTSGGYEQFF. The CDR3 DNA is TGTGCCAGCAGCTTTGGGACTAGCGGGGGATATGAGCAGTTCTTC.

V is TRBV6-6 and J is TRBJ1-4; 8 positions agree with TRBD1. The V and J ends lost 2 bases and 7 bases, in that order; junction bases with no gene match: 9. The germline gives CDR1 MNHNY, CDR2 SVGAGI (reference sequence). This CDR3 has 16 residues. This chain's CDR3 is CASSYQGQGSGEKLFF. CDR3 sequence (DNA): TGTGCCAGCAGTTACCAAGGACAGGGTTCGGGTGAAAAACTGTTTTTT.

The chain's CDR3 is CASSPSPSVRPLHF. As DNA, the CDR3 is TGCGCCAGCAGCCCCTCTCCCTCCGTGCGACCCCTCCACTTT. The rearrangement uses TRBV4-1 and TRBJ1-6, with D hard to call. The CDR3 runs 14 residues. The germline V gene encodes CDR1 MGHRA and CDR2 YSYEKL. Deletions cut 4 bases from V and 12 bases from J, with 16 bases between.

The chain combines TRBV11-2 with TRBJ2-5, with 9 positions matching TRBD2. Germline loops: CDR1 SGHAT, CDR2 FQNNGV. Trimming removed 3 bases from V and 1 base from J; junction bases left unmatched: 6. The CDR3 loop spans 16 amino acids. The CDR3: CASSFISGGTQETQYF. CDR3 nucleotides: TGTGCCAGCAGCTTCATTAGCGGGGGCACCCAAGAGACCCAGTACTTC.

J is TRBJ1-1 and V is TRBV5-1; D ambiguous. Germline assignment: CDR1 SGHRS and CDR2 YFSETQ. The CDR3 runs to 14 residues. V lost 2 bases, J lost 0 bases, and 8 bases lay in between. CDR3 in amino acids: CASSLGIMNTEAFF. The DNA of the CDR3 is TGCGCCAGCAGCTTAGGGATAATGAACACTGAAGCTTTCTTT.

This clone has only one observation. The chain joins TRBV13 to TRBJ2-1; 7 bases agree with TRBD1. The germline CDR1 and CDR2 sequences are PRHDT and FYEKMQ (reference sequence). Trimming took 6 bases from V and 2 from J; bases not matched to a gene: 13. CDR3 length: 17 amino acids. The CDR3 DNA sequence: TGTGCCAGCAGTCAACTTCGGGGACAGAGGACCTACAATGAGCAGTTCTTC. Translating it yields CASSQLRGQRTYNEQFF.

The chain uses TRBV11-2 and TRBJ2-3; D is undetermined. Germline CDR1 is SGHAT and CDR2 is FQNNGV. V gave up 5 bases and J gave up 2 bases, with 14 bases separating them. The CDR3 runs to 15 residues. The CDR3 DNA follows: TGTGCCAGCAGCCCTCCCCACGGGTACACAGATACGCAGTATTTT. Encoded protein: CASSPPHGYTDTQYF.

This sequence joins TRBV2 and TRBJ1-3; 7 bases fit TRBD1. Per germline, CDR1 SNHLY and CDR2 FYNNEI. This CDR3 spans 14 amino acids. V shed 3 bases, J shed 4 bases, and the junction held 3 bases outside the gene matches. In DNA, the CDR3 is TGTGCCAGCAGTGAGCAGGGGGGGGGAAACACCATATATTTT. This encodes CASSEQGGGNTIYF.

CDR3 coding DNA: TGTGCCAGCAGTGAAGCGGGGGGTCGAAACACCATATATTTT. This gives the protein CASSEAGGRNTIYF. The V call is TRBV6-1, the J call TRBJ1-3, with D maybe TRBD1 (5 bases). Germline lookup yields CDR1 MNHNS and CDR2 SASEGT. Trimming removed 0 bases at V and 5 bases at J, with 8 bases between. The CDR3 totals 14 residues.

This chain joins TRBV9 and TRBJ2-7; no clear D gene. The CDR3 consists of 14 residues. V dropped 3 bases and J dropped 4 bases, with 14 bases sitting between them. Germline lookup yields CDR1 SGDLS and CDR2 YYNGEE. CDR3 nucleotides: TGTGCCAGCAGCGCCGATCGGGTTGGGTACGAGCAGTACTTC. The encoded protein is CASSADRVGYEQYF.

The CDR3 loop reads CASGRGRNEQFF. CDR3 sequence (DNA): TGTGCCAGCGGGCGGGGGCGTAATGAGCAGTTCTTC. V is TRBV28 and J is TRBJ2-1; a weak D match, TRBD2 (7 bases). There are 12 residues in the CDR3. Per germline, CDR1 MDHEN and CDR2 SYDVKM. V was clipped by 8 bases and J by 7 bases, with 12 bases between them.

The V gene is TRBV29-1, the J gene TRBJ1-3, with TRBD1 identical over 8 bases. Per germline, CDR1 SQVTM and CDR2 ANQGSEA. Trimming cost V 4 bases and J 3 bases; bases outside gene matches: 5. The CDR3 is 14 residues long. The CDR3 reads CSVGTGSIGNTIYF. Here the CDR3 DNA reads TGCAGCGTTGGGACAGGGTCCATTGGAAACACCATATATTTT.

This chain joins TRBV2 and TRBJ1-5; D might be TRBD1 (5 bases). V lost 6 bases and J lost 7, with 10 bases in between. In germline, CDR1 is SNHLY, CDR2 FYNNEI. CDR3 size: 12 residues. The CDR3 protein is CASSGGRQPQHF. The CDR3 nucleotides are TGTGCCAGCAGCGGGGGGAGGCAGCCCCAGCATTTT. The full variable domain, rest sourced from reference TRBV2 and TRBJ1-5, is EPEVTQTPSHQVTQMGQEVILRCVPISNHLYFYWYRQILGQKVEFLVSFYNNEISEKSEIFDDQFSVERPDGSNFTLKIRSTKLEDSAMYFCASSGGRQPQHFGDGTRLSIL.